This TCR beta chain is from a study of blood T cells in healthy people across ages. A second PCR, run for about 6 to 11 cycles, used a sample-barcoded 5' primer plus a J-beta primer mix. Every cDNA was tagged by a template-switch adaptor with 12 random nucleotides. Per-sample output comprised a minimum of 3 million paired-end reads containing CDR3. MiXCR, applied by TCRdb to the 5' RACE reads, yields one record per CDR3 protein. The sample shows some 1.8 million distinct CDR3 sequences, 35% to 50% of them seen only once. Trimming pared 1 base from V and 9 bases from J, leaving 16 bases between. The V gene's germline CDR1 is SGHVS and CDR2 FQNEAQ. This CDR3 is 16 amino acids long. Donors were systemically healthy Caucasian individuals from Russia aged 6 to 90 years.

This sequence joins TRBV7-8 and TRBJ1-6; D might be TRBD1 (5 bases). This sequence originates from a human donor in good health. Sequenced sample: blood. The CDR3 sequence: CASSLEGVLGSSPLHF. In nucleotides, the CDR3 is TGTGCCAGCAGCTTAGAAGGGGTTCTAGGTAGTTCACCCCTCCACTTT. The complete variable domain, with remaining parts taken from reference TRBV7-8 and TRBJ1-6, reads GAGVSQSPRYKVAKRGQDVALRCDPISGHVSLFWYQQALGQGPEFLTYFQNEAQLDKSGLPSDRFFAERPEGSVSTLKIQRTQQEDSAVYLCASSLEGVLGSSPLHFGNGTRLTVT.